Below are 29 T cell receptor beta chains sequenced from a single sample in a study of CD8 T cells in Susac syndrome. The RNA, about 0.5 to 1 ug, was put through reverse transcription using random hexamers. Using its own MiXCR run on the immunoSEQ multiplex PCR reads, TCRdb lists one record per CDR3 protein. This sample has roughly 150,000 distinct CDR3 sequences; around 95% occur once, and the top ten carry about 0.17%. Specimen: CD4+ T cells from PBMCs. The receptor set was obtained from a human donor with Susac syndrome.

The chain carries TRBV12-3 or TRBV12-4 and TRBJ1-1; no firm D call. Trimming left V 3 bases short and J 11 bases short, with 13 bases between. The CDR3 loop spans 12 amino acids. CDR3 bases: TGTGCCAGCAGTTTCGGACGTGGGCACGCTTTCTTT. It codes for CASSFGRGHAFF.

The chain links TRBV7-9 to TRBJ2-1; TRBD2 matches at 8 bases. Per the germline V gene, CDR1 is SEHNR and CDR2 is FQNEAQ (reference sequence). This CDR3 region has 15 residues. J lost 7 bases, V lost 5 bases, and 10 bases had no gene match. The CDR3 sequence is CASSPGGAGTNEQFF. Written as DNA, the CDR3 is TGTGCCAGCAGCCCCGGGGGGGCGGGGACGAATGAGCAGTTCTTC.

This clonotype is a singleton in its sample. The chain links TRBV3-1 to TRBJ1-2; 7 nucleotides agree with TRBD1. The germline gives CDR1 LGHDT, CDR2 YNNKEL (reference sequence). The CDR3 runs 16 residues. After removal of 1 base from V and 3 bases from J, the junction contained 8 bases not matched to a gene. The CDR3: CASSQGSPDRHYGYTF. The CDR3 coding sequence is TGTGCCAGCAGCCAAGGTTCGCCGGACAGGCACTATGGCTACACCTTC. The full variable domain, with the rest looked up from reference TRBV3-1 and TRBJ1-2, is DTAVSQTPKYLVTQMGNDKSIKCEQNLGHDTMYWYKQDSKKFLKIMFSYNNKELIINETVPNRFSPKSPDKAHLNLHINSLELGDSAVYFCASSQGSPDRHYGYTFGSGTRLTVV.

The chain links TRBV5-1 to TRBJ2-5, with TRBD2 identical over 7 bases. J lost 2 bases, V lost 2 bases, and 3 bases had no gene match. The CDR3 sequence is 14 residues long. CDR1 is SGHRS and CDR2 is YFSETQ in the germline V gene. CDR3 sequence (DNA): TGCGCCAGCAGCTTCGGGGGGATACAAGAGACCCAGTACTTC. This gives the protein CASSFGGIQETQYF.

The CDR3 protein is CASSGGNQQYF. CDR3 DNA: TGTGCCAGCAGTGGAGGAAACCAGCAGTACTTC. This rearrangement joins TRBV25-1 to TRBJ2-7; D unresolved. The CDR3 is 11 amino acids. V was trimmed by 4 bases and J by 8 bases, leaving 9 bases between them. Germline V gene data show CDR1 as MGHDK and CDR2 as SYGVNS.

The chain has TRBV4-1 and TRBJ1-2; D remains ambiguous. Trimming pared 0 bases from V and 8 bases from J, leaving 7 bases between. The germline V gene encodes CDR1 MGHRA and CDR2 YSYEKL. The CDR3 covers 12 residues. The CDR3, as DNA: TGCGCCAGCAGCCAAGACACCGAGGGCTACACCTTC. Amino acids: CASSQDTEGYTF.

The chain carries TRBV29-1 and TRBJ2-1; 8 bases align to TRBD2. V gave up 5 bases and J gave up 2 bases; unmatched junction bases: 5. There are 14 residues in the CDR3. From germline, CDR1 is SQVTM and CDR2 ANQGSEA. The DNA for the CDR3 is TGCAGCGTTACGGGGGGGTTGACCTACAATGAGCAGTTCTTC. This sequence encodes CSVTGGLTYNEQFF.

This CDR3 reads CASSQAGNTEAFF. The CDR3 nucleotides read TGTGCCAGCAGCCAAGCTGGGAACACTGAAGCTTTCTTT. This rearrangement joins TRBV3-1 to TRBJ1-1; no clear D. This CDR3 is built from 13 residues. Germline V lookup: CDR1 LGHDT, CDR2 YNNKEL (reference sequence). V gave up 1 base and J gave up 1 base, with 4 bases separating them.

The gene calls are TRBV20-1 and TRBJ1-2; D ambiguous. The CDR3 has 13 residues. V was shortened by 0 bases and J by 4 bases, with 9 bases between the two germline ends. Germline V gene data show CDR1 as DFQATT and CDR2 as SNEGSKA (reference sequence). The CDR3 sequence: CSAREQKVYGYTF. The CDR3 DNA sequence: TGCAGTGCTAGAGAACAAAAAGTCTATGGCTACACCTTC.

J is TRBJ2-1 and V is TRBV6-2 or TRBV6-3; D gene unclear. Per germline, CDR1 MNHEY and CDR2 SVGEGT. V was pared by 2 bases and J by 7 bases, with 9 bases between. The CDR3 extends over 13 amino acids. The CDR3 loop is CASSYRSRNEQFF. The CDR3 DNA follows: TGTGCCAGCAGTTACAGGTCCCGGAATGAGCAGTTCTTC.

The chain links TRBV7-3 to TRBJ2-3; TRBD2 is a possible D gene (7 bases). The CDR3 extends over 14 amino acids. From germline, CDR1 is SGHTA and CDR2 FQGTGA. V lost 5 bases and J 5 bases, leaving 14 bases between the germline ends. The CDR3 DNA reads TGTGCCAGCAGCAAGGGGGGGGGCCGAGATACGCAGTATTTT. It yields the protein CASSKGGGRDTQYF.

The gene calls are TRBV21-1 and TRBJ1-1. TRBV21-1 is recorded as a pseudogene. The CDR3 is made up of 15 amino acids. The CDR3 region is CASTTGARPNTEAFF. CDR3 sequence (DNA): TGTGCCAGCACCACAGGGGCCCGGCCGAACACTGAAGCTTTCTTT.

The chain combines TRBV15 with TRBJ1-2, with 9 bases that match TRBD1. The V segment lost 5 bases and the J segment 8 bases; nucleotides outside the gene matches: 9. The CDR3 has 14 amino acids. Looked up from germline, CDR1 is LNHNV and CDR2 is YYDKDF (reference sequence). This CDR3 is CATSLTGGAAGYTF. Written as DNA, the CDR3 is TGTGCCACCAGCCTCACAGGGGGCGCGGCGGGCTACACCTTC.

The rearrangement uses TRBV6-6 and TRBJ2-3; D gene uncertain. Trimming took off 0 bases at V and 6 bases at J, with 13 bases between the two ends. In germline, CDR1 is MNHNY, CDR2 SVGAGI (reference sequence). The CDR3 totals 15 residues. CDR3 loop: CASSYSMGYRDTQYF. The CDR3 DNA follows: TGTGCCAGCAGTTACTCGATGGGGTATCGGGATACGCAGTATTTT.

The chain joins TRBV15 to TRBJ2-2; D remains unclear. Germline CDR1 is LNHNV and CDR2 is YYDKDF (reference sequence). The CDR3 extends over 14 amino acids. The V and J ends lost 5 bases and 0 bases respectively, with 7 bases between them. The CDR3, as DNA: TGTGCCACCAGCCCCCGGACGAACACCGGGGAGCTGTTTTTT. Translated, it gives CATSPRTNTGELFF. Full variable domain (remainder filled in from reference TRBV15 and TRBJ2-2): DAMVIQNPRYQVTQFGKPVTLSCSQTLNHNVMYWYQQKSSQAPKLLFHYYDKDFNNEADTPDNFQSRRPNTSFCFLDIRSPGLGDTAMYLCATSPRTNTGELFFGEGSRLTVL.

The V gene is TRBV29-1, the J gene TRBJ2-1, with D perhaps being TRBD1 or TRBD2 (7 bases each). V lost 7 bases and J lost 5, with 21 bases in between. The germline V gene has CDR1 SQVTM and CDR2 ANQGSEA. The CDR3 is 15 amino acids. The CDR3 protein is CSATGGAGGDNEQFF. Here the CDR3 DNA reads TGCAGCGCTACCGGAGGAGCAGGGGGGGACAATGAGCAGTTCTTC.

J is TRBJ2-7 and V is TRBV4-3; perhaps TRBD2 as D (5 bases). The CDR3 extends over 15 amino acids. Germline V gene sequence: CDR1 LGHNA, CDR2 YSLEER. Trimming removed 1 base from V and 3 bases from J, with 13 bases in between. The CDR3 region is CASSQGPGLIYEQYF. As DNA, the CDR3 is TGCGCCAGCAGCCAAGGTCCGGGGTTGATCTACGAGCAGTACTTC.

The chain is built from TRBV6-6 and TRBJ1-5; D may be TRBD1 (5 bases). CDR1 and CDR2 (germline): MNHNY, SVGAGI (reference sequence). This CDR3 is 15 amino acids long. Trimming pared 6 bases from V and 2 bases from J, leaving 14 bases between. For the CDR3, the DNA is TGTGCCAGCAGGACCGGGGGGAGTGGCAATCAGCCCCAGCATTTT. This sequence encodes CASRTGGSGNQPQHF.

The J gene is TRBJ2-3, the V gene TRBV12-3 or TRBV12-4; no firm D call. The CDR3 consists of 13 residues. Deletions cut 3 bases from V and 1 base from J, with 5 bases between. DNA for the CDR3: TGTGCCAGCAGTTTTGGGGGCACAGATACGCAGTATTTT. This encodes CASSFGGTDTQYF.

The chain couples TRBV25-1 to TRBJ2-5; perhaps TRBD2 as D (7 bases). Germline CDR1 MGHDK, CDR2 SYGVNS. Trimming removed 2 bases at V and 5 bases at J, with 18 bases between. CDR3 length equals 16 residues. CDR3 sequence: CASSEGGGPHWETQYF. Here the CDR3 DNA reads TGTGCCAGCAGTGAAGGGGGGGGGCCACACTGGGAGACCCAGTACTTC.

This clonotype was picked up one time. The CDR3 region has the DNA TGTGCCAGCAGCTTAGCTGACAGGCAGTACAATGAGCAGTTCTTC. It encodes CASSLADRQYNEQFF. The gene calls are TRBV7-9 and TRBJ2-1; a weak D match, TRBD1 (6 bases). V dropped 0 bases and J dropped 4 bases, with 10 bases sitting between them. This CDR3 has 15 amino acids. Germline V lookup: CDR1 SEHNR, CDR2 FQNEAQ (reference sequence).

The CDR3 loop reads CASSPRGQGDSDTQYF. The CDR3 DNA follows: TGTGCCAGCAGTCCAAGGGGACAGGGGGATTCGGATACGCAGTATTTT. The J gene is TRBJ2-3, the V gene TRBV25-1; TRBD1 matches at 11 bases. Germline trimming cut 5 bases from V and 6 bases from J; bases unmatched to any gene: 10. From germline, CDR1 is MGHDK and CDR2 SYGVNS. The CDR3 has 16 amino acids.

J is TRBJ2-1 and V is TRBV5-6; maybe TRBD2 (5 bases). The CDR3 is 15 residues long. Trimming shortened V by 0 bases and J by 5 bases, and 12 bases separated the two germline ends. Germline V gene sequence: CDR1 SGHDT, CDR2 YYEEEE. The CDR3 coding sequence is TGTGCCAGCAGCTTGGGGGCTAGCAGGAACAATGAGCAGTTCTTC. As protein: CASSLGASRNNEQFF.

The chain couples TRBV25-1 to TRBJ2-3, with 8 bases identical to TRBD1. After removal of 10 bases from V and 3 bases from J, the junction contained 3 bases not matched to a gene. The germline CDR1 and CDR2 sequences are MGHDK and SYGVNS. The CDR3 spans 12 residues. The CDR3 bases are TGTGCCACAGGGGGCACGACAGATACGCAGTATTTT. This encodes CATGGTTDTQYF.

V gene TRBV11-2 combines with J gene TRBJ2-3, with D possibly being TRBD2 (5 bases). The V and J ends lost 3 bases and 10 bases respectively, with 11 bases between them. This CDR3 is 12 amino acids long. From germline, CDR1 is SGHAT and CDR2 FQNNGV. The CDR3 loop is CASSLPGKAQYF. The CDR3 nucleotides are TGTGCCAGCAGCTTGCCGGGAAAGGCGCAGTATTTT.

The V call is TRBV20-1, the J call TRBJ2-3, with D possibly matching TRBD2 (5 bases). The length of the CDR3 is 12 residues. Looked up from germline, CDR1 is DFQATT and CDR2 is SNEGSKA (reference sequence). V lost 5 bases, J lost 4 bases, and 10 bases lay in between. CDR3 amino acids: CSAPGDPDTQYF. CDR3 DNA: TGCAGTGCTCCCGGGGATCCAGATACGCAGTATTTT.

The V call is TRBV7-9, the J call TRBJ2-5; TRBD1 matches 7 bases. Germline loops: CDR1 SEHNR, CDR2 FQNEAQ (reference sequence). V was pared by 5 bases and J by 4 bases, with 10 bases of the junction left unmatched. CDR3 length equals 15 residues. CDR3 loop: CASSQGQANVETQYF. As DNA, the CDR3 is TGTGCCAGCAGCCAAGGACAGGCAAATGTAGAGACCCAGTACTTC.

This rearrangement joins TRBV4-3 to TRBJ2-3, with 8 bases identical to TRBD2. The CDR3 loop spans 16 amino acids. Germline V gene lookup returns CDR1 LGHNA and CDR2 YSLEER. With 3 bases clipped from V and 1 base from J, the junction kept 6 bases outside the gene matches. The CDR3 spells CASSHRSGGGTDTQYF. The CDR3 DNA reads TGCGCCAGCAGCCACCGAAGCGGGGGAGGCACAGATACGCAGTATTTT.

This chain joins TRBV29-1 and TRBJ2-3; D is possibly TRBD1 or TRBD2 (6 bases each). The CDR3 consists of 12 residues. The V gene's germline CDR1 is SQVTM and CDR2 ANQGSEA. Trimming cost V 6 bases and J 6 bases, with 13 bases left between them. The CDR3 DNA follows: TGCAGCGTCCAGAGGGGGGACGATACGCAGTATTTT. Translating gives CSVQRGDDTQYF.